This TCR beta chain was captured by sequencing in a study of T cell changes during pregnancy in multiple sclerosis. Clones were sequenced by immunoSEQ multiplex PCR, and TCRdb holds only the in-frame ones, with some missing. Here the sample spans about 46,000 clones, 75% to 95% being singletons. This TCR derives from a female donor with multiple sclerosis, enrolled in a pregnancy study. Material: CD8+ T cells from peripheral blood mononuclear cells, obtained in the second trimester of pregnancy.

In nucleotides, the CDR3 is TGTGCCAGCAGCTCATACTATAACACCGGGGAGCTGTTTTTT. It specifies CASSSYYNTGELFF. The V gene is TRBV13, the J gene TRBJ2-2; D is uncertain. This CDR3 spans 14 amino acids. The V gene's germline CDR1 is PRHDT and CDR2 FYEKMQ (reference sequence). Between the trimmed V and J ends, which lost 4 bases and 2 bases, there was a span of 8 bases.